The TCR beta chain under discussion was sequenced for a study of T cells after yellow fever vaccination. This clonotype was seen at least ten times. Its antigen is undetermined. Universal primer sites and UMIs were introduced during 5'RACE template-switching synthesis of TCR cDNA. TCRdb reprocessed the 5' RACE reads via MiXCR and lists one record per CDR3 protein. This repertoire shows roughly 150,000 distinct CDR3 sequences, 7% to 9% found once; its top ten account for approximately 0.67%. Study results and caveats: The secondary response was weaker, and its peak arrived faster, on day 5 versus 15. Abundant clonotypes from the bulk population could contaminate FACS-sorted repertoires.

This TCR came from a man aged 30 to 45 who received the YFV17D yellow fever vaccine. This specimen consisted of CD4+ T cells sorted from PBMCs, obtained 5 days after the yellow fever booster vaccination.

The CDR3, as DNA: TGTGCCACCAGCACTACGCAGGATCAGCCCCAGCATTTT. It yields the protein CATSTTQDQPQHF. V gene TRBV15 combines with J gene TRBJ1-5; D is unresolved. V was shortened by 4 bases and J by 5 bases, with 9 bases between the two germline ends. Germline V gives CDR1 LNHNV, CDR2 YYDKDF (reference sequence). The CDR3 length is 13 residues.